This TCR beta chain derives from a study of somatic mutations in cytotoxic T cells in rheumatoid arthritis. CDR1 GTSNPN and CDR2 SVGIG come from the germline V gene (reference sequence). The CDR3 is 16 residues long. The germline V and J ends were trimmed by 5 bases and 0 bases, with 17 bases remaining between them. Measured with immunoSEQ multiplex PCR; TCRdb has only the in-frame clones, and not every one. This table holds 15,000 to 20,000 clones, nearly 80% found once. This clonotype was obtained from an adult with rheumatoid arthritis. The V gene is TRBV30, the J gene TRBJ2-1; D is possibly TRBD1 (5 bases). The sequenced sample was CD8+ T cells sorted from blood. The CDR3 loop reads CAWGVGLAPSYNEQFF. CDR3 coding DNA: TGTGCCTGGGGGGTGGGGCTGGCACCCTCCTACAATGAGCAGTTCTTC.